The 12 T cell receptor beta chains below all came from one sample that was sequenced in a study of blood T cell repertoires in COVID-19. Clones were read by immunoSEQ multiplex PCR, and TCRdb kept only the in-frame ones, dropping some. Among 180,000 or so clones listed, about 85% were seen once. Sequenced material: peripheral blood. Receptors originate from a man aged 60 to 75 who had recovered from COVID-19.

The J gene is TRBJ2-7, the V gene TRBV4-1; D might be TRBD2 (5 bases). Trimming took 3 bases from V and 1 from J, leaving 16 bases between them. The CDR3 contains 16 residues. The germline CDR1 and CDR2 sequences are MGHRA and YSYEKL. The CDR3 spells CASSHPPGDISYEQYF. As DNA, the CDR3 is TGCGCCAGCAGCCACCCCCCCGGGGATATTTCCTACGAGCAGTACTTC.

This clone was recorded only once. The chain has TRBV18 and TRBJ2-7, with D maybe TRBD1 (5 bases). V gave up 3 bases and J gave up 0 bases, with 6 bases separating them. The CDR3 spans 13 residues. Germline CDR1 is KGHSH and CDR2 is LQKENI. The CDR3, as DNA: TGTGCCAGCTCACCCCAGGGCTCCTACGAGCAGTACTTC. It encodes CASSPQGSYEQYF.

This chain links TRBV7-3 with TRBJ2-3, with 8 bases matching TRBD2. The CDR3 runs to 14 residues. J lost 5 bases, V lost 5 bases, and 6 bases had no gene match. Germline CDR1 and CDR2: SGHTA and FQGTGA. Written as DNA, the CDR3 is TGTGCCAGCAGCCGCGGGGGGCAGGGAGATACGCAGTATTTT. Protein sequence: CASSRGGQGDTQYF.

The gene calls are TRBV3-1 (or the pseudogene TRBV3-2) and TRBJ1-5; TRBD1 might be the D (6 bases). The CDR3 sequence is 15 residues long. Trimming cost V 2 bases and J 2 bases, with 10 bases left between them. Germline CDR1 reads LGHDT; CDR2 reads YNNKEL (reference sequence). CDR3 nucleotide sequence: TGTGCCAGCAGCCAACAGGGGATAGGCAATCAGCCCCAGCATTTT. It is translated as CASSQQGIGNQPQHF.

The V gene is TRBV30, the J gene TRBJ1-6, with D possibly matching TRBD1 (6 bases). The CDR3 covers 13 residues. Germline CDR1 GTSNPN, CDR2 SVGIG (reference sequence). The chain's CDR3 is CAQNDRPNSPLHF. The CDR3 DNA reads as TGTGCTCAGAACGACAGGCCGAATTCACCCCTCCACTTT.

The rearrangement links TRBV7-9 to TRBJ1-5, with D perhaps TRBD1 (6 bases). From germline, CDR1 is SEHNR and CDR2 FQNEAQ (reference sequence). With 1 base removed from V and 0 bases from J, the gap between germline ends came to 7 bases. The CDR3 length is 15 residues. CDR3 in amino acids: CASSLGTVSNQPQHF. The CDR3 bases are TGTGCCAGCAGCTTAGGGACAGTTAGCAATCAGCCCCAGCATTTT. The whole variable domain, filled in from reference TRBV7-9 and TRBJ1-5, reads DTGVSQNPRHKITKRGQNVTFRCDPISEHNRLYWYRQTLGQGPEFLTYFQNEAQLEKSRLLSDRFSAERPKGSFSTLEIQRTEQGDSAMYLCASSLGTVSNQPQHFGDGTRLSIL.

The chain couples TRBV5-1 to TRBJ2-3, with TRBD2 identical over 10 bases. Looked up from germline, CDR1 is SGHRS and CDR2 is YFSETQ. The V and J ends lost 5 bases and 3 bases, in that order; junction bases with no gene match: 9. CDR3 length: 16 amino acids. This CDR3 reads CASRSPLAGATDTQYF. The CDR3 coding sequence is TGCGCCAGCAGAAGTCCCCTAGCGGGGGCTACAGATACGCAGTATTTT.

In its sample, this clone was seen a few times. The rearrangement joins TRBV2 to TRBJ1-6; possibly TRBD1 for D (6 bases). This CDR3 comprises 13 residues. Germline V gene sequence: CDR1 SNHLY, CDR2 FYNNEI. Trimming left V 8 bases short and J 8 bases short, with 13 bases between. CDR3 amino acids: CASHGRGYSPLHF. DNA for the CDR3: TGTGCCAGCCATGGCAGGGGCTATTCACCCCTCCACTTT.

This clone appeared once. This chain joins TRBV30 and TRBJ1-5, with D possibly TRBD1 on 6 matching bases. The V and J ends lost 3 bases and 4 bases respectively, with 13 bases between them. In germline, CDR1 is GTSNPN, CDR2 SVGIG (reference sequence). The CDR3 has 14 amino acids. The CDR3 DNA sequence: TGTGCCTGGAGCTATACCGGGACAAATCAGCCCCAGCATTTT. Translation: CAWSYTGTNQPQHF.

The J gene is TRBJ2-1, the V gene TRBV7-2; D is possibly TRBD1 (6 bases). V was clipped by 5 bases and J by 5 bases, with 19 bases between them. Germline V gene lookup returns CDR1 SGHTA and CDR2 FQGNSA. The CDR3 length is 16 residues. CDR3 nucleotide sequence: TGTGCCAGCAGCCCCAGACAGGTCACAAGGGACAATGAGCAGTTCTTC. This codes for CASSPRQVTRDNEQFF.

CDR3 residues: CASSPGQINTEAFF. As DNA, the CDR3 is TGTGCCAGCTCACCGGGACAGATAAACACTGAAGCTTTCTTT. The chain joins TRBV27 to TRBJ1-1, with 7 bases identical to TRBD1. The junction had 8 bases not matched to a gene; V was cut back by 8 bases and J by 2 bases. The CDR3 runs 14 residues. Germline assignment: CDR1 MNHEY and CDR2 SMNVEV (reference sequence).

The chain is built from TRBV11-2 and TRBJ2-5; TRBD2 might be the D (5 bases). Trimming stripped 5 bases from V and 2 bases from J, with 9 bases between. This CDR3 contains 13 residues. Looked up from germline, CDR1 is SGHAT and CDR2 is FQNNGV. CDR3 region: CASSRGLQETQYF. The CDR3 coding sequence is TGTGCCAGCAGCCGAGGGCTACAAGAGACCCAGTACTTC.